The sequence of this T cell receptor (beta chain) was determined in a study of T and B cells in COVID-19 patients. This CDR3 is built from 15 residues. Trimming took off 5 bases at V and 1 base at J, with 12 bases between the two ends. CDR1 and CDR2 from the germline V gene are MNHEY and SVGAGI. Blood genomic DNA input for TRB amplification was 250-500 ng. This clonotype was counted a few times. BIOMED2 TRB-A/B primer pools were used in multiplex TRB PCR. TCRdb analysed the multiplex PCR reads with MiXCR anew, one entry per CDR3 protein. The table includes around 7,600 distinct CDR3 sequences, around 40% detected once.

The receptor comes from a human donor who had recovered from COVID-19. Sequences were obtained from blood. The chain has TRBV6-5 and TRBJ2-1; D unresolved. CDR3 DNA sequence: TGTGCCAGCAGTATCTATGGCGCGTCCTACAATGAGCAGTTCTTC. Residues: CASSIYGASYNEQFF.